This T cell receptor beta chain was sequenced during a study of blood T cell repertoires in COVID-19. In the study overall: Whether acute or convalescent, the COVID-19 samples came from the United States, Italy and Spain. The analysed material was cDNA or gDNA that came from T cells, B-cell-depleted T cells, or PBMCs.

The germline CDR1 and CDR2 sequences are MGHRA and YSYEKL. Trimming removed 0 bases at V and 1 base at J, with 10 bases between. The CDR3 runs 15 residues. Per the authors' pipeline: Amplification of reference gene primers was used by the study to estimate nucleated cell counts. TCRdb keeps only in-frame clones here, not all; method: immunoSEQ multiplex PCR. The DNA gave D and trimming, while V, J and clone size come from that table. Among around 60,000 clones listed, around 77% were seen once. Seattle enrolled patients during active infection and tracked them longitudinally. This chain uses TRBV4-1 with TRBJ2-7; D remains unclear. Sequenced material: peripheral blood. The origin of this receptor is a woman in her sixties or seventies with COVID-19, enrolled during active disease. CDR3 residues: CASSQEISRSYEQYV. The CDR3 coding sequence is TGCGCCAGCAGCCAAGAGATTAGCAGATCCTACGAGCAGTACGTC.